Below, 7 T cell receptor beta chains from the same sample are listed, as sequenced in a study of identical twins. Each CDR3 protein is one row after TCRdb ran MiXCR on the 5' RACE reads. The profile shows 420,000 or so distinct CDR3 sequences, less than 20% of them singletons. Source material: naive T cells sorted from blood. The receptors originated from a man in his forties or fifties in good health.

This clonotype was observed a handful of times. The chain employs TRBV20-1 and TRBJ2-3; D might be TRBD1 (5 bases). The CDR3 has 14 amino acids. Trimming took off 8 bases at V and 1 base at J, with 16 bases between the two ends. The germline gives CDR1 DFQATT, CDR2 SNEGSKA (reference sequence). In DNA, the CDR3 is TGCAGTTCAGGTCGGCAGGGCCGCACAGATACGCAGTATTTT. It encodes CSSGRQGRTDTQYF.

At least ten counts were recorded for this clonotype. This chain uses TRBV20-1 with TRBJ2-3, with TRBD2 as a possible D gene (6 bases). V was cut by 7 bases and J by 3 bases, with 14 bases left in between. CDR3 length: 13 amino acids. From germline, CDR1 is DFQATT and CDR2 SNEGSKA (reference sequence). The CDR3 nucleotides read TGCAGTGTGGAGGTAGCGGCGACAGATACGCAGTATTTT. This encodes CSVEVAATDTQYF.

This clonotype was recorded at least ten times. The CDR3 coding sequence is TGCGCCAGCAGCCAAGATCAAGGACAGGGAGAGCAGTACTTC. It specifies CASSQDQGQGEQYF. The V and J genes are TRBV4-1 and TRBJ2-7, with 8 bases that match TRBD1. The V gene end was trimmed by 0 bases and the J gene end by 7 bases; junction bases not matched to a gene: 5. Looked up from germline, CDR1 is MGHRA and CDR2 is YSYEKL. The CDR3 runs 14 residues.

With respect to this clonotype: An end of the junction differs from the germline gene, which may be a read error. J is TRBJ2-5 and V is TRBV5-1, with D possibly matching TRBD1 (6 bases). The CDR3 covers 11 residues. CDR1 and CDR2 (germline): SGHRS, YFSETQ. The CDR3 DNA sequence: TGTGCCAGCAGGGGTCAAGAGACCCAGTACTTC. This translates into CASRGQETQYF.

The chain links TRBV15 to TRBJ2-1; 7 bases match TRBD1. Germline V gene sequence: CDR1 LNHNV, CDR2 YYDKDF (reference sequence). Trimming cost V 2 bases and J 5 bases; bases outside gene matches: 9. The CDR3 totals 16 residues. The chain's CDR3 is CATSRRRDRANNEQFF. CDR3 DNA: TGTGCCACCAGCAGACGCCGGGACAGAGCCAACAATGAGCAGTTCTTC. The complete variable domain, with remaining parts taken from reference TRBV15 and TRBJ2-1, reads DAMVIQNPRYQVTQFGKPVTLSCSQTLNHNVMYWYQQKSSQAPKLLFHYYDKDFNNEADTPDNFQSRRPNTSFCFLDIRSPGLGDTAMYLCATSRRRDRANNEQFFGPGTRLTVL.

The J gene is TRBJ2-7, the V gene TRBV11-2, with 12 bases lining up with TRBD2. In germline, CDR1 is SGHAT, CDR2 FQNNGV. The CDR3 is 16 amino acids. With V trimmed by 5 bases and J by 2 bases, 7 bases remained unmatched. The CDR3 nucleotides are TGTGCCAGCAGCCCGAGACTAGCGGGGGAGCCCTACGAGCAGTACTTC. This sequence encodes CASSPRLAGEPYEQYF. Complete variable domain (other parts from reference TRBV11-2 and TRBJ2-7): EAGVAQSPRYKIIEKRQSVAFWCNPISGHATLYWYQQILGQGPKLLIQFQNNGVVDDSQLPKDRFSAERLKGVDSTLKIQPAKLEDSAVYLCASSPRLAGEPYEQYFGPGTRLTVT.

The chain combines TRBV12-3 or TRBV12-4 with TRBJ2-2; 10 bases align to TRBD2. Trimming took 5 bases from V and 0 from J; bases not matched to a gene: 3. The CDR3 totals 16 residues. This CDR3 is CASSKLAGSNTGELFF. In DNA form, the CDR3 reads TGTGCCAGCAGTAAACTAGCGGGGTCGAACACCGGGGAGCTGTTTTTT.